The rows below give T cell receptor beta chains drawn from one sample of a study of T cell responses to AZD1222 COVID-19 vaccine. The repertoire was sequenced with immunoSEQ multiplex PCR; TCRdb's copy has only in-frame clones and lacks some. This sample has about 97,000 clones, with nearly 90% found just once. The specimen was peripheral blood, collected on day 0 of AZD1222 vaccination. These receptors were taken from an adult in good health. Each CDR3 is given with its conserved first and last residue. D genes are given only for firm matches. Expanded clones are given a class, and other clones once, few, many or no size at all.

size: NA; J: TRBJ2-7; V: TRBV9; D: TRBD1; DNA: TGTGCCAGCAGCGTAACTGGGACAGAGGTCCAGCAGTACTTC; CDR3: CASSVTGTEVQQYF
size: NA; J: TRBJ2-1; V: TRBV24-1; D: TRBD2; DNA: TGTGCCACCAGTAAGCGGGGGGGTACCTACAATGAGCAGTTCTTC; CDR3: CATSKRGGTYNEQFF
size: NA; J: TRBJ1-4; V: TRBV9; D: TRBD1; DNA: TGTGCCAGCAGCTCTGTCCCGGGACAGGGTCGGAATGAAAAACTGTTTTTT; CDR3: CASSSVPGQGRNEKLFF
size: NA; J: TRBJ2-7; V: TRBV30; D: NA; DNA: TGTGCCTGGAGTGTATTGTACTCCAACTCCTACGAGCAGTACTTC; CDR3: CAWSVLYSNSYEQYF
size: NA; J: TRBJ1-5; V: TRBV7-2; D: NA; DNA: TGTGCCAGCAGCTTATGGGCCGATCAGCCCCAGCATTTT; CDR3: CASSLWADQPQHF
size: NA; J: TRBJ2-5; V: TRBV5-5; D: NA; DNA: TGTGCCAGCAGCTTGGAGGGGGTCGGTCCCGGGATCCAGTACTTC; CDR3: CASSLEGVGPGIQYF
size: NA; J: TRBJ1-1; V: TRBV7-8; D: NA; DNA: TGTGCCAGCAGCTTACGGACAGAGAACACTGAAGCTTTCTTT; CDR3: CASSLRTENTEAFF
size: NA; J: TRBJ1-2; V: TRBV3-1/TRBV3-2; D: NA; DNA: TGTGCCAGCAGCCAAGATACAGGGAGCTATGGCTACACCTTC; CDR3: CASSQDTGSYGYTF
size: NA; J: TRBJ1-3; V: TRBV30; D: NA; DNA: TGTGCCTGGAGTGTCCAGGTTGGAAACACCATATATTTT; CDR3: CAWSVQVGNTIYF
size: few; J: TRBJ1-2; V: TRBV19; D: NA; DNA: TGTGCCAGTAGTATAGCTGGGGCAGGGGATGGCTACACCTTC; CDR3: CASSIAGAGDGYTF
size: NA; J: TRBJ1-1; V: TRBV11-3; D: NA; DNA: TGTGCCAGCAGCTTGACCGGGGGAGGAAACACTGAAGCTTTCTTT; CDR3: CASSLTGGGNTEAFF